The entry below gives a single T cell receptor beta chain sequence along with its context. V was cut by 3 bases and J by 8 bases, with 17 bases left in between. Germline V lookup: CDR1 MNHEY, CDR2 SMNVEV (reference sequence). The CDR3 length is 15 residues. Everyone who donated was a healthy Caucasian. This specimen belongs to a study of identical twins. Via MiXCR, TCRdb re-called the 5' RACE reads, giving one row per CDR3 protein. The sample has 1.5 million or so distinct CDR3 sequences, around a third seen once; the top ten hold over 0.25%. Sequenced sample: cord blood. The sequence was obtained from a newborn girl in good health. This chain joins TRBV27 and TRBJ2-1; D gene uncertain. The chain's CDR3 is CASSFRLVRWDEQFF. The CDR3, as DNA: TGTGCCAGCAGTTTTCGGCTAGTCCGGTGGGATGAGCAGTTCTTC.